Below, one TCR beta chain is given with its context. This record comes from a study of shared clonotypes between healthy human individuals. Background on the study: The study used three CD4 naive, three CD4 memory, two CD8 naive and one CD8 memory plate per donor.

Terminally differentiated effector memory CD45RA+ cells were left out of the naive CD8 fraction, which was CD45RO-negative and positively selected for CCR7. Clones were sequenced by immunoSEQ multiplex PCR, and TCRdb holds only the in-frame ones, with some missing. This repertoire shows some 2 million clones, approximately 94% found once; its top ten account for 1.1%. Germline V CDR1 and CDR2: SGHTA, FQGTGA. Trimming stripped 1 base from V and 0 bases from J, with 4 bases between. The CDR3 is 14 residues long. The genes are TRBV7-3 and TRBJ1-5; no reliable D call. The clonotype comes from a man aged 18 to 30 in good health. Material for sequencing was naive CD8+ T cells sorted from blood. This CDR3 is CASSLIGSNQPQHF. The CDR3 bases are TGTGCCAGCAGCTTAATTGGTAGCAATCAGCCCCAGCATTTT.